This TCR beta chain derives from a study of T cells after yellow fever vaccination (dated by TCRdb to between 2019 and 2020). Regarding the complete study: The SMART-Seq v4 Ultra Low Input RNA kit was used to prepare libraries from fractions with low cell numbers. To follow T-cell clones before and after primary and booster YFV17D yellow fever vaccination, bulk TCR alpha and beta repertoires were sequenced over time. Two healthy male donors, one aged 18 to 30 and one aged 30 to 40 years, were included in the cohort. Blood was drawn at multiple timepoints before and after primary and secondary immunization, with bulk PBMC replicates and cell subsets isolated.

Points the paper makes about the study in general: Compared with the primary T-cell response, the secondary T-cell response was faster but weaker, reaching its peak on day 5 rather than on day 15. Because abundant contaminating clonotypes from the bulk population could be contained in FACS-sorted repertoires, computational filtering was required. Because only two donors were included in the study, the extent to which the findings can be generalized is limited. A small share of clonotypes was detected in both CD4 and CD8 compartments, with the overlap likely arising from convergent recombination. After the booster, most of the clones that had expanded following primary vaccination were detected again (almost 98% of CD4 and roughly 88% of CD8), which suggests that memory was broadly maintained.

Data came from an Illumina NovaSeq 6000. TCR cDNA was made using 5'RACE template switching, a step that added a universal primer site and unique molecular identifiers. Priming of cDNA synthesis was performed from both the TCR alpha and TCR beta constant segments. Two PCR steps were used to amplify libraries, with sample barcodes and sequencing adapters being added in the second step. Sequencing of libraries was performed on Illumina HiSeq 2500 (2x100 bp) or NovaSeq (2x150 bp). The source study handled its data this way. Demultiplexing of reads and collapsing into UMI consensus sequences were performed with MIGEC, and V(D)J alignment was carried out with MiXCR. Using edgeR on replicate PBMC samples, clonotypes were called vaccine-responding if FDR was below 0.01 and the log2 fold change was above 5 up to day 15. Each bulk clonotype received a CD4 or CD8 identity based on whether the sequenced CD4 or CD8 repertoire contained that clonotype at higher abundance. Clones were called with MiXCR by TCRdb after fastp trimmed the public reads at Q25, and only in-frame beta chains were retained. Rows with a matching CDR3 protein are joined into one entry that keeps the most common DNA and genes. TCRdb's processing, not the authors', yielded these V and J calls. For this sample the table gives some 320,000 distinct CDR3 sequences, of which 9.5% to 12% were detected only once. In total, the top ten clones hold 3% to 3.5% of the sample.

Reading the germline V gene gives CDR1 SGHTA and CDR2 FQGNSA. The cysteine opens and the phenylalanine closes a CDR3 of 13 amino acids. The sequence is cut down to CDR3 DNA, 39 bases in frame from base 1. Germline trimming amounts to 8 bases on V and 8 bases on J, with 11 as the count of junction bases outside the gene matches. This clonotype appeared a few times. There is no known antigen for this receptor. No base quality information exists; no much larger clone differs at one position. Sample treatment or condition, as interpreted from the label and publication: live attenuated yellow fever vaccine strain. A standard Ficoll-Paque protocol was used to isolate PBMCs from peripheral blood. Dynabeads CD4 and CD8 positive selection kits were used to isolate the CD4 and CD8 T-cell fractions. RNA was extracted with TriZol from bulk PBMCs, CD4 and CD8 fractions, and dextramer-positive and dextramer-negative fractions.

The rearrangement combines TRBV7-2 with TRBJ1-2, with TRBD1 matching 7 junction bases. The source material was CD4+ T cells sorted from PBMCs, sampled 45 days after the yellow fever booster vaccination. This clonotype was sampled from a young man who received the YFV17D yellow fever vaccine. Here the CDR3 is given as CASAFQGGDGYTF. The DNA reads as follows: TGTGCCAGCGCATTTCAGGGGGGCGACGGCTACACCTTC. Here the CDR3 is joined to the reference TRBV7-2 and TRBJ1-2 genes, and the full variable domain is: GAGVSQSPSNKVTEKGKDVELRCDPISGHTALYWYRQSLGQGLEFLIYFQGNSAPDKSGLPSDRFSAERTGGSVSTLTIQRTQQEDSAVYLCASAFQGGDGYTFGSGTRLTVV.